This TCR beta chain was sequenced in a study of shared clonotypes between healthy human individuals. This clone was counted once. CDR3 length: 14 amino acids. The V gene's germline CDR1 is MDHEN and CDR2 SYDVKM. J was trimmed by 6 bases and V by 3 bases; bases with no gene match: 5. It was on ten immunoSEQ deep assay plates that unsorted PBMC DNA was sequenced. Sequenced by immunoSEQ multiplex PCR; TCRdb stores in-frame clones only, minus some. The sample holds fewer than 600,000 clones, roughly three quarters seen once. The study drew its donors from healthy HIV-negative adults without recent acute infections or vaccinations.

The receptor comes from a woman between 40 and 50 years old in good health. Some clones in this sample may be carry-over from other donors' samples. Sequencing input: PBMCs. The chain has TRBV28 and TRBJ1-5; the match to TRBD1 covers 7 bases. The CDR3 region has the DNA TGTGCCAGCAGTTTTGACAGGGAGGCTCAGCCCCAGCATTTT. Protein product: CASSFDREAQPQHF.